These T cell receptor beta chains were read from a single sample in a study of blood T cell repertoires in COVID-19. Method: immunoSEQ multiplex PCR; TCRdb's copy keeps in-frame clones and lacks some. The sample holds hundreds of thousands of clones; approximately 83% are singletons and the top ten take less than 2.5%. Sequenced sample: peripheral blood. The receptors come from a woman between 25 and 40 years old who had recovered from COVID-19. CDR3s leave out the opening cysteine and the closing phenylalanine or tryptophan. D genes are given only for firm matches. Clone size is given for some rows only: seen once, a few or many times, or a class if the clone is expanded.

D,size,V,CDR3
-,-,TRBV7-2,ASSPGKNTGELF
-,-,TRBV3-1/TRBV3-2,ASSQERAEQF
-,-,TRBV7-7,ASSRDGFQETQY
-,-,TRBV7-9,ASSRGDTQY
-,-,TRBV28,AGSLIAGAGPETQY
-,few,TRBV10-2,ASSESRGTEAF
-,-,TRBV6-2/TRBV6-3,ASSYYSGTYNEQF
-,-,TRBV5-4,ASSVDISGNTIY
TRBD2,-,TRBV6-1,ASSEATSGSYEQY
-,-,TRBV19,ASSTRTANYGYT
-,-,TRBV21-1,ASSKEVAGGESSYNEQF
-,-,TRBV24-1,ATSATRSQRETQY
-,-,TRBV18,ASSPMRTPNYEQY
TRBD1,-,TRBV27,ASRTGTGNYEQY
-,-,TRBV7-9,ASSGIQLYEQY
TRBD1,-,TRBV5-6,ASSLGITGGSDTIY
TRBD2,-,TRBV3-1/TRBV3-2,ASSPGTRRSETQY
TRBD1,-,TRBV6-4,ASSDRGREKLF
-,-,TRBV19,ASSGREGDSPLH
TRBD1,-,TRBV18,ASSQDRAPSSTEAF
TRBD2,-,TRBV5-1,ASSQGTSGVSYEQY
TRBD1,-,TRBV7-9,ASSSDRGDTGELF
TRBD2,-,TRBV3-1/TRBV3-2,ASSHLAGGRETQY
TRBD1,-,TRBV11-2,ASTYTTGGYYEQF
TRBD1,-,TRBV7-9,ASSSEKGAASSYEQY
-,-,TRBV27,ASSSQLAKNIQY
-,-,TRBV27,ASSADRSTDTQY
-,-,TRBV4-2,ASSQAGGRDTGELF
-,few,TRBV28,ATIKQGGYSPLH
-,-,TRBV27,ATRSRARSGTQY
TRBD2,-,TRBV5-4,ASSQLAEETQY
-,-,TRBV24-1,ATSDPDRDGYT
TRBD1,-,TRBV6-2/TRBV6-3,ASSSDRGRINYGYT
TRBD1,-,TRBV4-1,ASSLRAGGNTEAF
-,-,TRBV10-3,AISESGGTSTLH
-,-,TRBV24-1,ATRSGSNTGELF
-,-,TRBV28,ASSIPGGTGELF
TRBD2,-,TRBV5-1,ASSFGSSGGRSEQY
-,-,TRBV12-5,ASGLFPPRSPLH
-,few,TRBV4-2,ASSQGTTNSPLH
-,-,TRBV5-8,ASSFLVNSNQPQH
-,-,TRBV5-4,ASRQQGLDGYT